A single sample gave rise to the 3 T cell receptor beta chains below, sequenced in a study of blood T cells in healthy people across ages. Using a J-beta primer mix together with a sample-barcoded 5' primer, a second PCR was run for roughly 7 to 12 cycles. Each CDR3 protein gets one entry after TCRdb re-called the 5' RACE reads with MiXCR. The repertoire holds 600,000 or so distinct CDR3 sequences, with around half as singletons. The sample comprised blood. The origin of the receptors is a man older than 75 in good health.

The chain links TRBV7-9 to TRBJ2-4; TRBD1 matches 9 bases. The trim removed 5 bases at V and 13 bases at J, leaving 18 bases unmatched. CDR1 is SEHNR, CDR2 FQNEAQ, per germline (reference sequence). This CDR3 is built from 16 residues. This chain's CDR3 is CASSKNLRDRVDEQYF. CDR3 in DNA: TGTGCCAGCAGCAAAAACCTCCGGGACAGGGTAGATGAGCAGTACTTC.

The chain is built from TRBV10-3 and TRBJ1-2, with TRBD1 matching over 7 bases. V was clipped by 6 bases and J by 4 bases; unmatched bases: 8. The germline gives CDR1 ENHRY, CDR2 SYGVKD. The CDR3 is 14 residues long. The CDR3 coding sequence is TGTGCCATCAGCACAGGGGCAACTGGCTATGGCTACACCTTC. This encodes CAISTGATGYGYTF.

This clonotype was counted between two and nine times. V gene TRBV6-2 or TRBV6-3 combines with J gene TRBJ2-1; TRBD2 matches 10 bases. The V segment lost 3 bases and the J segment 2 bases; nucleotides outside the gene matches: 4. This CDR3 region has 16 residues. Germline values: CDR1 MNHEY, CDR2 SVGEGT. The DNA for the CDR3 is TGTGCCAGCAGTTATGGTAGCGGGGGGCCCTACAATGAGCAGTTCTTC. As protein: CASSYGSGGPYNEQFF.